Here is one TCR beta chain with its context. Construction of the TCRbeta library involved unique molecular identifiers. TCRdb processed the PCR reads anew with MiXCR; each CDR3 protein has one entry. The sample lists some 500,000 distinct CDR3 sequences; about 17% were seen once. This specimen comes from a study of T-cell reconstitution after alpha-beta-depleted transplantation in children. Germline CDR1 SQVTM, CDR2 ANQGSEA. The CDR3 spans 12 residues. V lost 6 bases and J lost 6; bases outside the gene matches: 7. The receptor was derived from a human donor who donated a stem cell graft to a child with acute lymphoblastic leukemia. The sample here was PBMCs from the stem cell graft donor, taken from the stem cell graft. The chain uses TRBV29-1 and TRBJ2-7; the match to TRBD1 covers 8 bases. CDR3 protein: CSVDSGGSEQYF. Written as DNA, the CDR3 is TGCAGCGTGGATTCAGGGGGCTCCGAGCAGTACTTC.